Listed below are T cell receptor beta chains from one sample, sequenced in a study of radiotherapy plus CTLA-4 blockade in lung cancer. Here immunoSEQ multiplex PCR was the method, and the copy in TCRdb shows in-frame clones only, minus some. Among around 44,000 clones listed, approximately 86% were seen once. This sample comprised peripheral blood, obtained from a patient treated with radiotherapy plus ipilimumab. The source of these receptors is a human donor with non-small cell lung cancer that progressed on radiotherapy plus ipilimumab. Some clones in this sample may be carry-over from other donors' samples. CDR3s include the opening cysteine and the closing phenylalanine or tryptophan. D genes are given only for firm matches. Expanded clones are given a class, and other clones once, few, many or no size at all.

TRBJ1-2 13 - - TRBV13 TGTGCCAGCAGCTTAGGACAGGGCATAGGCTACACCTTC CASSLGQGIGYTF
TRBJ2-3 16 once TRBD2 TRBV7-2 TGTGCCAGCAGCTTAGCGACAGCGGGGCCTGGTGATACGCAGTATTTT CASSLATAGPGDTQYF
TRBJ2-2 16 - TRBD2 TRBV9 TGTGCCAGCAGCGTAGGGATAGCGGGAGTTACCGGGGAGCTGTTTTTT CASSVGIAGVTGELFF
TRBJ2-1 13 once - TRBV6-4 TGTGCCAGCAGTGACTCCACAGTCAATGAGCAGTTCTTC CASSDSTVNEQFF
TRBJ1-2 14 - - TRBV15 TGTGCCACCAGCGGATACCGGGAGCTGTATGGCTACACCTTC CATSGYRELYGYTF
TRBJ2-7 13 once - TRBV18 TGTGCCAGCTCAGGGGCCGTCTCCTACGAGCAGTACTTC CASSGAVSYEQYF
TRBJ2-2 15 - TRBD2 TRBV5-1 TGCGCCAGCAGCTTGGACGGGAGGGCTGGCGGGGAGCTGTTTTTT CASSLDGRAGGELFF
TRBJ1-2 14 few - TRBV4-3 TGCGCCAGCAGCCAAGTGGGCAGGGATGATGGCTACACCTTC CASSQVGRDDGYTF
TRBJ2-7 13 few TRBD1 TRBV2 TGTGCCAGCAAGGGACAGGGGGATAACGAGCAGTACTTC CASKGQGDNEQYF
TRBJ1-6 13 - - TRBV19 TGTGCCGGACACCCTGGGCCCGGGTCACCCCTCCACTTT CAGHPGPGSPLHF
TRBJ1-5 18 - TRBD1 TRBV5-1 TGCGCCAGCAGCTTGGGGGGGCGACAGGGCCTTAGCAATCAGCCCCAGCATTTT CASSLGGRQGLSNQPQHF
TRBJ2-7 15 - - TRBV19 TGTGCCAGTAGTAAGGCCGACAGCAGCTCCTACGAGCAGTACTTC CASSKADSSSYEQYF
TRBJ2-5 16 - TRBD2 TRBV9 TGTGCCAGCAGCGCGAGGACTAGCGGCCGCCAAGAGACCCAGTACTTC CASSARTSGRQETQYF
TRBJ2-1 17 once - TRBV6-4 TGTGCCAGCAGTGAAATTGGAGTCCTAAGCTCCTACAATGAGCAGTTCTTC CASSEIGVLSSYNEQFF
TRBJ2-1 13 - TRBD2 TRBV2 TGTGCCAGCAGTAGCGGGATGTCGAATGAGCAGTTCTTC CASSSGMSNEQFF
TRBJ2-1 15 - TRBD2 TRBV6-5 TGTGCCAGCAGGGGAACTTTGGCGGGGGACAATGAGCAGTTCTTC CASRGTLAGDNEQFF